The T cell receptor (beta chain) under discussion was sequenced for a study of molecular identifiers for immune sequencing clone quantification. Germline CDR1 is SEHNR and CDR2 is FQNEAQ (reference sequence). The ends were cut back, 5 bases at V and 0 bases at J, with 13 bases in the middle. The CDR3 covers 16 residues. This clonotype has a count of ten or more. One entry per CDR3 protein, called by TCRdb with MiXCR from the PCR reads. This table holds 460,000 or so distinct CDR3 sequences, 20% to 25% found once. Sequencing was carried out using naive CD8+ T cells from blood, with Jurkat cell RNA spiked in. Subset of the sample: FACS-sorted CD8+CD4-CCR7+CD45RA+ naive T cells. The clonotype comes from a human donor in good health. Some libraries in this study had Jurkat cell RNA spiked in. The genes are TRBV7-9 and TRBJ2-2; TRBD1 or TRBD2 may be the D gene (5 bases each). The CDR3 protein is CASSTTGTPNTGELFF. The CDR3 region has the DNA TGTGCCAGCAGCACTACCGGGACGCCGAACACCGGGGAGCTGTTTTTT.